The entry that follows covers one T cell receptor beta chain sequence. This clonotype was observed at least ten times. No cognate antigen has been identified for it. Per-nucleotide qualities are absent, and no much larger clonotype sits a single base away. This sample was included in a study of regulatory T cells in long-lasting Graves disease (TCRdb year 2021). With respect to the entire study: Newly diagnosed Graves' disease patients had taken antithyroid drugs for less than 3 months. The study was conducted in China and was registered as a clinical trial. Persistent Graves' disease patients were compared with newly diagnosed Graves' disease patients by peripheral blood TCR sequencing and RNA sequencing. A total of some 35 samples underwent TCR sequencing, from about 13 patients with persistent Graves' disease and roughly 20 patients with newly diagnosed Graves' disease.

Reading from cysteine to phenylalanine, the CDR3 counts 12 amino acids. CDR3 DNA is the only sequence kept; it has 36 bases, read in frame from the first base. From the germline V gene, CDR1 is MGHDK and CDR2 is SYGVNS. The V end loses 3 bases and the J end loses 10 bases, and a stretch of 12 bases separates them. The library was obtained by multiplex PCR. The data were produced on an Illumina HiSeq 4000. To build TCR beta libraries, CDR3 regions were amplified by Arm-PCR using iRepertoire HTBI primers. Before sequencing, the PCR products underwent gel purification. The published analysis was carried out like this. Gene usage analysis of CDR3 amino acid clonotypes relied on the approximately 60 TRBV and around 14 TRBJ segments identified across samples. Filtered high-quality paired reads were merged into contigs using COPE and FqMerger. BLAST was used to align contigs to IMGT TRBV, TRBD and TRBJ reference genes, with CDR3 defined following IMGT. Any clonotype with a frequency above 0.1% was counted as a highly expanded clone. Shannon entropy was used to measure repertoire diversity, and the Gini coefficient was used to measure V-J evenness. A clonotype found in more than one individual was treated as public. The public reads were reprocessed in TCRdb via fastp at Q25 and MiXCR, keeping in-frame beta chains. CDR3 protein duplicates are merged, each entry listing the most common genes and DNA. Clone size and V and J calls follow TCRdb, not the original study. For this sample the table gives hundreds of thousands of distinct CDR3 sequences, of which around an eighth were detected only once. Jointly, the top ten make up about 10% of the sample.

Sample time point, as interpreted from the label and publication: newly diagnosed GD, antithyroid drugs for less than 3 months. RNA was extracted from PBMCs in TRIzol for both TCR sequencing and RNA sequencing. The diagnosis of Graves' disease followed American Thyroid Association guidelines. The patients came from an endocrinology department in Xi'an, China. Each patient gave about 9.1 milliliters of peripheral blood, collected in an EDTA anticoagulant tube. Ficoll Paque Plus density gradient separation was used to isolate PBMCs, and no further T cell sorting was performed. An Agilent 2100 Bioanalyzer and agarose gel were used to check RNA quality, and a NanoDrop 2000 was used to measure RNA concentration. Results the study describes overall, beyond this receptor: Persistent disease showed preferential use of TRBV28, TRBJ1-2 and TRBJ2-5, whereas newly diagnosed disease favored TRBV20-1 and TRBJ2-1. The authors acknowledged the small sample size as a limitation that may reduce accuracy. Sequencing and analysis were restricted to the TCR beta chain. Patients with persistent disease shared more public clonotypes (approximately 2,500) than newly diagnosed patients did (around 1,000). Persistent Graves' disease patients showed lower TCR Shannon entropy and fewer highly expanded clones than newly diagnosed patients, suggesting clonal expansion. Because the primary lesion, thyroid tissue, could not be accessed, the study looked at peripheral blood alone.

Separately, the same data were catalogued under a study of T cells in Graves' hyperthyroidism and ophthalmopathy. As that second study puts it: A patient counted as having stable Graves' hyperthyroidism if no progression to ophthalmopathy occurred over 18 months of follow-up. Hyperthyroidism patients were newly diagnosed, with disease duration under 2 months, and aged 18 to 65 years. Patients with uncontrolled infections, other autoimmune diseases, pregnancy or lactation were excluded. Diagnoses were established on the basis of clinical symptoms, serum thyroxine and TRAb, thyroid ultrasound, and orbital computed tomography. The TCR CDR3 was subjected to a first round of RT-PCR using the HTBI primer set and the Qiagen OneStep RT-PCR kit. Blood samples also contained most of the expanded thyroid clonotypes (frequency above 0.001), which suggests that blood repertoires may reflect thyroid immune responses. Ophthalmopathy was separated from stable hyperthyroidism by a 13 V-J signature model, with over 85% sensitivity and about 81% specificity obtained in cross-validation and 80%/75% obtained in testing. During validation, the model predicted progression to ophthalmopathy a median of around six months ahead of onset, with approximately 71% sensitivity and 72% to 80% specificity. TCR V-J signatures able to tell the groups apart were searched for in a discovery cohort of about a hundred patients, of whom 43 had Graves' ophthalmopathy and around 56 had stable Graves' hyperthyroidism. Whether ophthalmopathy could be predicted prospectively was tested in an independent validation cohort made up of roughly 19 hyperthyroidism patients plus 17 patients who later progressed to ophthalmopathy. The approximately 98 discovery patients were randomly divided into training and test sets at a 7:3 ratio. The study also compared thyroid tissue and blood T-cell repertoires from several Graves' hyperthyroidism patients. After sampling, hyperthyroidism patients received methimazole starting at 30 mg daily, and ophthalmopathy patients received high-dose intravenous methylprednisolone. Libraries were constructed in a second round of multiplex PCR, after which size selection and purification were performed. Sequencing of the libraries was done on an Illumina HiSeq2000 using paired-end 100 bp reads. SOAPnuke was used to process the raw data, throwing out any read that contained adapters or uncalled bases, had a mean Phred below 15, or lacked an exact constant-primer or identifier match. COPE v1.2.5 was used to merge high-quality paired reads, and clonotypes were defined as unique nucleotide sequences. MiTCR v1.1 was used to align the clonotypes against IMGT TRBV, TRBD and TRBJ reference segments. The analysis included only V-J combinations with a frequency above 0.0001, which together covered 99% to 99.2% of the repertoires. A TCS score was defined as the ratio of F50 (clonal expansion) to E x V (chaos), with BLOSUM62-based TCRdist applied between CDR3 peptides within each V-J. Welch's t-statistics and random forest reduced approximately 520 V-J features to 13, which were used in a naive Bayes classifier (R e1071). Sample size was not statistically predetermined, and blinding of investigators to group allocation was not performed. According to the paper, TCR Vbeta CDR3 sequencing was carried out on 135 peripheral blood samples, which came from 40 to 45 ophthalmopathy, around 75 hyperthyroidism and some 17 progressor patients.

The TCR sequence derives from a young man with Graves disease. Donor details come from another sample of the same person, matched by shared clones. This sequence uses TRBV25-1 and TRBJ1-1; tentative D gene TRBD1, with 5 bases matching. Sequenced material: peripheral blood mononuclear cells (PBMCs), taken at new diagnosis, from a patient treated with antithyroid drugs. In nucleotide form, the sequence is TGTGCCAGCAGTGACAGGGTTCGGGGAGCTTTCTTT. It specifies CASSDRVRGAFF. Reference TRBV25-1 and TRBJ1-1 genes cover what lies past the CDR3, so the full variable domain is EADIYQTPRYLVIGTGKKITLECSQTMGHDKMYWYQQDPGMELHLIHYSYGVNSTEKGDLSSESTVSRIRTEHFPLTLESARPSHTSQYLCASSDRVRGAFFGQGTRLTVV.